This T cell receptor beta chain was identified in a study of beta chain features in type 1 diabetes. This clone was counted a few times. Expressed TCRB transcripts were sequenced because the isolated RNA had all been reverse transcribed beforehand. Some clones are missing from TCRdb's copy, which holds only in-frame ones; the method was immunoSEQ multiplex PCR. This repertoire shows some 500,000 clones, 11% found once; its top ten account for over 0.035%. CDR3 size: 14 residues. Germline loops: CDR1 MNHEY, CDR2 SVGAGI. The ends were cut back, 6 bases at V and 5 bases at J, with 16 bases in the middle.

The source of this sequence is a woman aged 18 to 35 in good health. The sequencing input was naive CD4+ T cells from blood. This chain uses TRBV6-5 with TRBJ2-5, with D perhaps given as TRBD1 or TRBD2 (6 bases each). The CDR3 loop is CASRPLGGNETQYF. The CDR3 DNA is TGTGCCAGCAGACCCCTGGGGGGCAATGAGACCCAGTACTTC.